The rows below give T cell receptor beta chains drawn from one sample of a study of Graves' ophthalmopathy and Graves' hyperthyroidism. Each CDR3 protein is one row after TCRdb ran MiXCR on the multiplex PCR reads. The sample lists about 400,000 distinct CDR3 sequences; 18% were seen once. The sequenced sample was peripheral blood. The receptors shown here come from a young woman with Graves' ophthalmopathy. Both conserved end residues are part of each CDR3. The D gene is left open where the match is weak.

j_gene,d_gene,v_gene,CDR3aa
TRBJ2-7,NA,TRBV30,CAWSVHDTYEQYF
TRBJ1-2,NA,TRBV7-8,CASSLGARVSDGYTF
TRBJ1-1,NA,TRBV7-2,CASSPTLNTEAFF
TRBJ1-1,NA,TRBV19,CASSLTPPANVAFF
TRBJ2-7,NA,TRBV6-5,CASRMGTGTYEQYF
TRBJ1-6,TRBD1,TRBV5-1,CASSTGQGNSPLHF
TRBJ2-2,TRBD1,TRBV28,CASLIGTVNTGELFF
TRBJ2-5,NA,TRBV30,CAWSAPGGSETQYF
TRBJ1-6,TRBD1,TRBV30,CAWSVGQSNSPLHF
TRBJ2-7,NA,TRBV7-2,CASSLAGSFGYEQYF
TRBJ1-1,NA,TRBV11-1,CASSFPEGLEAFF
TRBJ1-1,NA,TRBV12-5,CASGLTVGPSLTEAFF
TRBJ1-2,NA,TRBV7-2,CASSSRDGPWEGYTF
TRBJ1-5,NA,TRBV27,CASRSGAYQPQHF
TRBJ2-5,TRBD2,TRBV19,CASTRTSGSYQETQYF
TRBJ2-7,TRBD1,TRBV6-1,CASSEGQGTYEQYF
TRBJ2-5,NA,TRBV20-1,CSAARAGETQYF
TRBJ2-5,TRBD2,TRBV7-2,CASSVRGGQETQYF
TRBJ2-5,TRBD2,TRBV7-3,CASSKSSGGSLGTQYF
TRBJ1-1,TRBD1,TRBV6-2/TRBV6-3,CASSYPYTGAEAFF
TRBJ2-2,TRBD2,TRBV28,CASSFGLAGGPVTGELFF
TRBJ2-4,NA,TRBV30,CAWREPKNIQYF
TRBJ2-2,TRBD1,TRBV6-5,CASSYSMDRTTGELFF
TRBJ1-1,NA,TRBV6-5,CASSYMGQNTEAFF
TRBJ1-1,NA,TRBV12-5,CASVGRAGETEAFF
TRBJ2-5,NA,TRBV30,CAWNPGPQETQYF
TRBJ1-5,NA,TRBV10-1,CASSEGTNQPQHF
TRBJ1-6,TRBD1,TRBV2,CASYTGTGDSPLHF
TRBJ1-2,NA,TRBV28,CASSSADRGFYGYTF
TRBJ2-7,NA,TRBV30,CAWSLRTAYEQYF
TRBJ2-7,TRBD1,TRBV28,CASSTTGTGFYEQYF